This T cell receptor (beta chain) was sequenced during a study of radiotherapy plus CTLA-4 blockade in lung cancer. Data came from immunoSEQ multiplex PCR; TCRdb stores just in-frame clones and leaves some out. The profile shows about 98,000 clones, about 90% of them singletons. The V and J ends lost 6 bases and 0 bases respectively, with 14 bases between them. This CDR3 is 15 amino acids long. In germline, CDR1 is MNHNS, CDR2 SASEGT. This clonotype was obtained from a human donor with non-small cell lung cancer that progressed on radiotherapy plus ipilimumab. The V gene is TRBV6-1, the J gene TRBJ1-1; TRBD1 is a possible D gene (6 bases). The sample was peripheral blood, taken from a patient treated with radiotherapy plus ipilimumab. This CDR3 reads CASRSRGLMNTEAFF. DNA of the CDR3: TGTGCCAGCAGGTCGCGGGGGCTAATGAACACTGAAGCTTTCTTT.